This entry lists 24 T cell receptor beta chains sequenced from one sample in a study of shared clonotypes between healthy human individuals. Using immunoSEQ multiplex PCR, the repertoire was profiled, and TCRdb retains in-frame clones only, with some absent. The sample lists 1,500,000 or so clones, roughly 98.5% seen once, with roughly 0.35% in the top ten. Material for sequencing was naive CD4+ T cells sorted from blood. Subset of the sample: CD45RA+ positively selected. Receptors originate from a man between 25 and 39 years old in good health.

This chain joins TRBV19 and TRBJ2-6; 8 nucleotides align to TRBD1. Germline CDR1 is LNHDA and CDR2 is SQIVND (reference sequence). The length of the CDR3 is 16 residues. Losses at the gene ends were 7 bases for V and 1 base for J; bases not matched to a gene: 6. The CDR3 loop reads CASTGTGSSGANVLTF. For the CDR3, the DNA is TGTGCCAGTACAGGGACAGGTAGTTCTGGGGCCAACGTCCTGACTTTC.

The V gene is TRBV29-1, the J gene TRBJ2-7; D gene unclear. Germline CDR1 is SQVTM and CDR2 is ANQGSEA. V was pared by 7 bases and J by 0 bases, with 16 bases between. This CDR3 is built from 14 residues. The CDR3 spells CSADRYGSSYEQYF. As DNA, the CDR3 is TGCAGCGCCGATAGGTACGGAAGCTCCTACGAGCAGTACTTC.

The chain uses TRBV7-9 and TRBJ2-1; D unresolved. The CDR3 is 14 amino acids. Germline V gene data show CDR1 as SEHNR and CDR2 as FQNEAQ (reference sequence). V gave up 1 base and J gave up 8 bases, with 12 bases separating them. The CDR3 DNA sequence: TGTGCCAGCAGCTTAGTCGCGGCCTCCCATGAGCAGTTCTTC. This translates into CASSLVAASHEQFF.

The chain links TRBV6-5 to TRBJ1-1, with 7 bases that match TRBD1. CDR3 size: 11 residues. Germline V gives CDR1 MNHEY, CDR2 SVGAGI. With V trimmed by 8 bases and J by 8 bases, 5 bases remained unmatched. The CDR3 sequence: CASLIRGEAFF. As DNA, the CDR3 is TGTGCCAGCTTGATCAGGGGGGAAGCTTTCTTT.

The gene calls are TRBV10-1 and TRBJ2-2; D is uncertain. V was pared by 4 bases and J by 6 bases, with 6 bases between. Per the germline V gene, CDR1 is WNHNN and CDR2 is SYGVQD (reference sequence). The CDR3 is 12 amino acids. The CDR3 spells CASSVGPGELFF. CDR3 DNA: TGCGCCAGCAGTGTAGGCCCCGGGGAGCTGTTTTTT.

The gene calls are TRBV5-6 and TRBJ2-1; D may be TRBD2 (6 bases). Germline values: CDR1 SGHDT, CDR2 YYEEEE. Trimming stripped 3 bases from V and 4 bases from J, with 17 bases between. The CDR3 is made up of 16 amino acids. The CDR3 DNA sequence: TGTGCCAGCAGCTCAGGACTGACTAGTTCTTACAATGAGCAGTTCTTC. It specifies CASSSGLTSSYNEQFF.

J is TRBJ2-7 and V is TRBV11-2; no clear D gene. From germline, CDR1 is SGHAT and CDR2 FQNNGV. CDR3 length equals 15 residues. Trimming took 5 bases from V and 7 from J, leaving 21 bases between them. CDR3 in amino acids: CASSQTRLGLGEQYF. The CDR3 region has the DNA TGTGCCAGCAGCCAAACAAGATTAGGGCTGGGAGAGCAGTACTTC. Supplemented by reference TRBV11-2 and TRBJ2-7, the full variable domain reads EAGVAQSPRYKIIEKRQSVAFWCNPISGHATLYWYQQILGQGPKLLIQFQNNGVVDDSQLPKDRFSAERLKGVDSTLKIQPAKLEDSAVYLCASSQTRLGLGEQYFGPGTRLTVT.

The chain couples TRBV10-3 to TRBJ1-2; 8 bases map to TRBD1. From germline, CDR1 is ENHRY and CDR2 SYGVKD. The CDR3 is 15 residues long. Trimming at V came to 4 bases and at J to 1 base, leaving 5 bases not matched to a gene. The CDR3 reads CAISARTGINYGYTF. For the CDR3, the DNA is TGTGCCATCAGTGCCCGGACAGGGATTAACTATGGCTACACCTTC.

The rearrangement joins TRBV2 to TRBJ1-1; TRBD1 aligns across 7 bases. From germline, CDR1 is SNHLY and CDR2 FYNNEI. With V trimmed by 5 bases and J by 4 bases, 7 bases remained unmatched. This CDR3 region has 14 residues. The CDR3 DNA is TGTGCCAGCAGTACGACAGGGAGCCGCACTGAAGCTTTCTTT. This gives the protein CASSTTGSRTEAFF.

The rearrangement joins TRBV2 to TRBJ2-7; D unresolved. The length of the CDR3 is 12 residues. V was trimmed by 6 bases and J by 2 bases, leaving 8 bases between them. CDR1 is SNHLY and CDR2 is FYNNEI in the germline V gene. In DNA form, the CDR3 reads TGTGCCAGCAGGGCAGAAACCTACGAGCAGTACTTC. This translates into CASRAETYEQYF.

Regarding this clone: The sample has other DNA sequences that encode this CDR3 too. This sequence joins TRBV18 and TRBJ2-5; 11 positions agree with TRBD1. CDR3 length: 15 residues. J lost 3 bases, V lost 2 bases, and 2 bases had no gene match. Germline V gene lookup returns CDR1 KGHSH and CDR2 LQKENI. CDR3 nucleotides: TGTGCCAGCTCACCAGGGACAGGGGGAGAAGAGACCCAGTACTTC. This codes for CASSPGTGGEETQYF.

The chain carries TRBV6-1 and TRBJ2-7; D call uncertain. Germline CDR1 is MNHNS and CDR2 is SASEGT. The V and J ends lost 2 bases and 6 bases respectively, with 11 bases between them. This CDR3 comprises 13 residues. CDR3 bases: TGTGCCAGCAGTGAATACAACCGGTCCGAGCAGTACTTC. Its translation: CASSEYNRSEQYF.

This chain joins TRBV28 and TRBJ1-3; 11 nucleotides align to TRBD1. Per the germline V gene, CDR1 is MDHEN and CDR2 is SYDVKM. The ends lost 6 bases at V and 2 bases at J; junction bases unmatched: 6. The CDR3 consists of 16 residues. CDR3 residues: CASSPSGQGAGNTIYF. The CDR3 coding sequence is TGTGCCAGCAGCCCCTCGGGACAGGGGGCTGGAAACACCATATATTTT.

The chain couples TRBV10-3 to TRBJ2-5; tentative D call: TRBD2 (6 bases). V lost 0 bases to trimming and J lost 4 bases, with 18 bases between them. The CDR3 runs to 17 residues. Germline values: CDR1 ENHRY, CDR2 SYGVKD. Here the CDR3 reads CAISESGRRAKGETQYF. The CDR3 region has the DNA TGTGCCATCAGTGAGTCGGGTAGGAGGGCCAAGGGAGAGACCCAGTACTTC.

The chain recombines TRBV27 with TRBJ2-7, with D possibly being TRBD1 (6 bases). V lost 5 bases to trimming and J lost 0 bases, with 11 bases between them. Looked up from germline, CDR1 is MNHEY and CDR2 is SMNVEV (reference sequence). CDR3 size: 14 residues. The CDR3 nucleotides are TGTGCCAGCAGTCCGAGGGGGTACTCCTACGAGCAGTACTTC. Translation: CASSPRGYSYEQYF.

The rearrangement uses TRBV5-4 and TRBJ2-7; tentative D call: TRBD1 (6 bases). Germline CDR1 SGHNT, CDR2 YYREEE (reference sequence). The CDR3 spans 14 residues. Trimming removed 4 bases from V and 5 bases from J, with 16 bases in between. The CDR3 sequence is CASSKGVVLNEQYF. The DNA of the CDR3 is TGTGCCAGCAGCAAGGGGGTAGTTTTGAACGAGCAGTACTTC.

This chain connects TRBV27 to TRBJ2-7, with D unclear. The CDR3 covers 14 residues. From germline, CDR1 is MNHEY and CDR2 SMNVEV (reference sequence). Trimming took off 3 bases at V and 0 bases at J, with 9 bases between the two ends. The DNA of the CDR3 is TGTGCCAGCAGTTTTTCCCCCCCCTCCTACGAGCAGTACTTC. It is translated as CASSFSPPSYEQYF.

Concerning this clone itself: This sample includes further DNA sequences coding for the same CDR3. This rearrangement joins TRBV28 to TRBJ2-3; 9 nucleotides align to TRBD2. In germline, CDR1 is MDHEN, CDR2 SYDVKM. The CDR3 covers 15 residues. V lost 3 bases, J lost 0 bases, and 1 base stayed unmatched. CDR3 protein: CASSLSGGSTDTQYF. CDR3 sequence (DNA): TGTGCCAGCAGTTTGAGCGGGGGGAGCACAGATACGCAGTATTTT. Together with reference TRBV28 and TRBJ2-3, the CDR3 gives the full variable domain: DVKVTQSSRYLVKRTGEKVFLECVQDMDHENMFWYRQDPGLGLRLIYFSYDVKMKEKGDIPEGYSVSREKKERFSLILESASTNQTSMYLCASSLSGGSTDTQYFGPGTRLTVL.

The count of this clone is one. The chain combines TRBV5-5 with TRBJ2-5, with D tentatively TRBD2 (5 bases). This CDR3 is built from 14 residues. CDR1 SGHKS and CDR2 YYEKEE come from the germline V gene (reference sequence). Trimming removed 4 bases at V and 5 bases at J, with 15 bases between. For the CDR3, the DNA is TGTGCCAGCAGCCGGCTTTCCAGCGGTGAGACCCAGTACTTC. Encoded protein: CASSRLSSGETQYF.

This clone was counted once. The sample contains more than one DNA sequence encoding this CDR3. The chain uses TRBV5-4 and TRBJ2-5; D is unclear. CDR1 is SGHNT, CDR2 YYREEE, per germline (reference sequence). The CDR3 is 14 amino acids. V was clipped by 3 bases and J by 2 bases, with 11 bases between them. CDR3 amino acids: CASSSPPVQETQYF. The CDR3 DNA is TGTGCCAGCAGCTCCCCGCCCGTACAAGAGACCCAGTACTTC. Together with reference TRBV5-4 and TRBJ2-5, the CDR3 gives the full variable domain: ETGVTQSPTHLIKTRGQQVTLRCSSQSGHNTVSWYQQALGQGPQFIFQYYREEENGRGNFPPRFSGLQFPNYSSELNVNALELDDSALYLCASSSPPVQETQYFGPGTRLLVL.

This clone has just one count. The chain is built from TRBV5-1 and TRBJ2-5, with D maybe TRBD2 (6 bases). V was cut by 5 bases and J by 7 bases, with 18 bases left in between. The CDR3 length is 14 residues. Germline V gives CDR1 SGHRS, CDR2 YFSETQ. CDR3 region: CASSPETTEGTQYF. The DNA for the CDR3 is TGCGCCAGCAGTCCTGAAACTACGGAGGGGACCCAGTACTTC.

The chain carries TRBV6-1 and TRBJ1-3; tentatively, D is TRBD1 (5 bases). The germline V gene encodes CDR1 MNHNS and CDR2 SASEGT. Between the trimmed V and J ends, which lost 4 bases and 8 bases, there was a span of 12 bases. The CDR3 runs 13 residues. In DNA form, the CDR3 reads TGTGCCAGCAGTGTGAGGGACGCTGACACCATATATTTT. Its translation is CASSVRDADTIYF.

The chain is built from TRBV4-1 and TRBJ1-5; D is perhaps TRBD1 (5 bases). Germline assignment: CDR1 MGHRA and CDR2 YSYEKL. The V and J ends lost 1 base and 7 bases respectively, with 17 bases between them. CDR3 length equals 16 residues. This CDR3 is CASSQVESGIRQPQHF. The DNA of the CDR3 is TGCGCCAGCAGCCAAGTAGAGTCAGGGATACGGCAGCCCCAGCATTTT.

The CDR3 is CASSLLQYGYTF. CDR3 in DNA: TGTGCCAGCAGTTTATTACAGTATGGCTACACCTTC. The rearrangement uses TRBV28 and TRBJ1-2; D unclear. The CDR3 contains 12 residues. The V gene lost 1 base and the J gene lost 5 bases, with 5 bases spanning the gap. Germline V CDR1 and CDR2: MDHEN, SYDVKM.